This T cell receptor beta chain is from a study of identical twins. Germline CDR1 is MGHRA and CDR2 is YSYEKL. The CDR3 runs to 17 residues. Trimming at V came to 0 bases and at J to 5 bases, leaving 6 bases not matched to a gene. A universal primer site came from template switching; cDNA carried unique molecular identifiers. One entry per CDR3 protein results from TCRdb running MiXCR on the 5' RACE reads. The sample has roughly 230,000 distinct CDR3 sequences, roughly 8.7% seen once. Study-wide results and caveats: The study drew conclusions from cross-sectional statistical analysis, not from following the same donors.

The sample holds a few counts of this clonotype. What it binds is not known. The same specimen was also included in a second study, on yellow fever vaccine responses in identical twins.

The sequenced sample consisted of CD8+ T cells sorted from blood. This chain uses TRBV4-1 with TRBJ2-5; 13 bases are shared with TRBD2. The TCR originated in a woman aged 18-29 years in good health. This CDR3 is CASSQDLGTSGIETQYF. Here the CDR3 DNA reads TGCGCCAGCAGCCAAGATCTTGGGACTAGCGGGATCGAGACCCAGTACTTC.